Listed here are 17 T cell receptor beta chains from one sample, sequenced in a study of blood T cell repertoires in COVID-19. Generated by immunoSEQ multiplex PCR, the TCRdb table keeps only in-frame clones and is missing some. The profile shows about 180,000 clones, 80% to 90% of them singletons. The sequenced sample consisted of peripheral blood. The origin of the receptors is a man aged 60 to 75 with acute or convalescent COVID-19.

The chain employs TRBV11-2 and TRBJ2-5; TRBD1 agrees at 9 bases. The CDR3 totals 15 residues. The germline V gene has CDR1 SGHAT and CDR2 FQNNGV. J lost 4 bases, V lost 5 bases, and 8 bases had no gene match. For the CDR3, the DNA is TGTGCCAGCAGCACGGAAGGGACAGGGCGAGAGACCCAGTACTTC. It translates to CASSTEGTGRETQYF.

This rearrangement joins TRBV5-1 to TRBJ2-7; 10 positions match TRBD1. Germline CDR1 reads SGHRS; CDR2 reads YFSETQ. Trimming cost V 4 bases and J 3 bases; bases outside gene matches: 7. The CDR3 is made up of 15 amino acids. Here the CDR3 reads CASSPGTGDSYEQYF. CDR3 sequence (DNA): TGCGCCAGCAGCCCTGGGACAGGGGATAGCTACGAGCAGTACTTC.

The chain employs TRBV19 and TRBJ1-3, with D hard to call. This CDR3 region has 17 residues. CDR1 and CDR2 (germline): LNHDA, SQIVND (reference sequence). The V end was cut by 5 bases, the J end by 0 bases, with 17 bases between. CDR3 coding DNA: TGTGCCAGTAGTCGAGGGCGGCAACCTCTCTCTGGAAACACCATATATTTT. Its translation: CASSRGRQPLSGNTIYF.

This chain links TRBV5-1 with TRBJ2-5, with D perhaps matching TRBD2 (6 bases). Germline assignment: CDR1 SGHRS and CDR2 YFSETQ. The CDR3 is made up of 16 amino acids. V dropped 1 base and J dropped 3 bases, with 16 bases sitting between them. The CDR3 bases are TGCGCCAGCAGCTTGAAGAGCCCAGGAGGGAAAGAGACCCAGTACTTC. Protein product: CASSLKSPGGKETQYF.

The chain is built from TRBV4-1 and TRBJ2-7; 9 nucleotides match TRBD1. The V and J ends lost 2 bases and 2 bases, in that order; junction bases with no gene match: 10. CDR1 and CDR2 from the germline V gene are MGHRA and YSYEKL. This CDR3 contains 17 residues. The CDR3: CASSQLAPGQGTYEQYF. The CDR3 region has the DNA TGCGCCAGCAGCCAACTGGCCCCGGGACAGGGCACCTACGAGCAGTACTTC.

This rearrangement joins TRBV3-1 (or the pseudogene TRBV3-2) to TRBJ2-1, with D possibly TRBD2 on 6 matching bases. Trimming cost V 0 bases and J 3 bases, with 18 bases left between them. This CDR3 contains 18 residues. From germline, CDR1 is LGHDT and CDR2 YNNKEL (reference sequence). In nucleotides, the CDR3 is TGTGCCAGCAGCCAAGATCGGCTTCGGGGGAGCGTCTACAATGAGCAGTTCTTC. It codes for CASSQDRLRGSVYNEQFF.

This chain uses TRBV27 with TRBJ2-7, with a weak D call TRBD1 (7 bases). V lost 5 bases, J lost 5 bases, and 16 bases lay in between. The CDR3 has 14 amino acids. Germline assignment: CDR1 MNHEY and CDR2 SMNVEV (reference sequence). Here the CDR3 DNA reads TGTGCCAGCAGTCGACAGGGAGGCGTCGACGAGCAGTACTTC. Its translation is CASSRQGGVDEQYF.

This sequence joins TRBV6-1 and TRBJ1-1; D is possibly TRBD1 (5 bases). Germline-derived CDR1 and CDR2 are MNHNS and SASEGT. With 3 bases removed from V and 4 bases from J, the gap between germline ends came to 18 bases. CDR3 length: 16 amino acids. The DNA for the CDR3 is TGTGCCAGCAGTGAGGTCGGGGCGGGGGGAGCCACTGAAGCTTTCTTT. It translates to CASSEVGAGGATEAFF.

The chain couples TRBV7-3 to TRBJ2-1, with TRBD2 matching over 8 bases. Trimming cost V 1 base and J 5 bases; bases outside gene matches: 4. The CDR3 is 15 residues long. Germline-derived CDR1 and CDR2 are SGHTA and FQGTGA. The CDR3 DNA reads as TGTGCCAGCAGCTTAAGGCGCGGGGGGCACAATGAGCAGTTCTTC. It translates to CASSLRRGGHNEQFF.

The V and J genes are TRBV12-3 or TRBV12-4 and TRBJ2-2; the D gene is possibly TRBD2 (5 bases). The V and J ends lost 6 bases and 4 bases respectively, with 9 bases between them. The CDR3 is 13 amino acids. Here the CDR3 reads CASRWTFTGELFF. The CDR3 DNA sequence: TGTGCCAGCAGGTGGACTTTCACCGGGGAGCTGTTTTTT.

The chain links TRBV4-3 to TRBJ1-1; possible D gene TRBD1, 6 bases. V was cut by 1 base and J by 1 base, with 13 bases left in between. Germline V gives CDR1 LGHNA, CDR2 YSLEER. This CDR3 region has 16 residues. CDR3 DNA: TGCGCCAGCAGCCAAGCGGGATACAGGGAGAACACTGAAGCTTTCTTT. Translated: CASSQAGYRENTEAFF.

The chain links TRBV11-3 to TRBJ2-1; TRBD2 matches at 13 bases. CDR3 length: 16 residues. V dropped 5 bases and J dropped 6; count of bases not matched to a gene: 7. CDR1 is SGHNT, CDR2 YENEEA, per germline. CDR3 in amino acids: CASSPGLAGDLNEQFF. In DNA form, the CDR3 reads TGTGCCAGCAGCCCAGGACTAGCGGGAGACCTCAATGAGCAGTTCTTC.

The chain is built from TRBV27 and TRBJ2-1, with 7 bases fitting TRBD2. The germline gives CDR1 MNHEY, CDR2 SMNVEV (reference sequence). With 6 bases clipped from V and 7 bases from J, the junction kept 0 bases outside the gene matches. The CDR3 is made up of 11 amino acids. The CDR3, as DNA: TGTGCCAGCAGACTAGCGAATGAGCAGTTCTTC. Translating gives CASRLANEQFF.

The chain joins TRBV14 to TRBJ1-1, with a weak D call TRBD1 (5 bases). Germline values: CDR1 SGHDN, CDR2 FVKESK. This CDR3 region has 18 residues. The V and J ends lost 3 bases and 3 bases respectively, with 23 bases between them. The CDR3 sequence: CASSHPWSGRGWDTEAFF. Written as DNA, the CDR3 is TGTGCCAGCAGCCACCCCTGGTCAGGGAGGGGTTGGGACACTGAAGCTTTCTTT.

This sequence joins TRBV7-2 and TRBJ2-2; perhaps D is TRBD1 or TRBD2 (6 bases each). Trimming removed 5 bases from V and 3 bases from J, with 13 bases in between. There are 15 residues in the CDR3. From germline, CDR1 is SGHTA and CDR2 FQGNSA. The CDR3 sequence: CASSLGGRHTGELFF. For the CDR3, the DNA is TGTGCCAGCAGCCTAGGGGGGAGGCACACCGGGGAGCTGTTTTTT.

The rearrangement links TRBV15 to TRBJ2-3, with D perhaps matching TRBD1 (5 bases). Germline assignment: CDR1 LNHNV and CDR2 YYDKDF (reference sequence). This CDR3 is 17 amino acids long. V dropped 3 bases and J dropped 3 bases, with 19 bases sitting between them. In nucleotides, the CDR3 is TGTGCCACCAGCAGGGAGTTACAGGCGGTACTGACAGATACGCAGTATTTT. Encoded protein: CATSRELQAVLTDTQYF.

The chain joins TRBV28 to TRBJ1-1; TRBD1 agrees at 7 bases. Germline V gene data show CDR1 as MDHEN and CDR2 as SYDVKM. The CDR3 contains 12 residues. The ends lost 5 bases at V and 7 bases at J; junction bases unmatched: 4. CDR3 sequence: CASSRQGREAFF. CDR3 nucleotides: TGTGCCAGCAGTAGACAGGGTCGTGAAGCTTTCTTT.